This T cell receptor (beta chain) was observed in a study of T cells in localized non-small cell lung cancer. V dropped 5 bases and J dropped 4 bases, with 12 bases sitting between them. In germline, CDR1 is SGHDT, CDR2 YYEEEE. This CDR3 contains 14 residues. Note on this clone: As yet, its antigen is unknown.

The assay was immunoSEQ multiplex PCR, and TCRdb's table has in-frame clones only and misses some. The profile shows around 26,000 clones, about nine tenths of them singletons. Study observations and caveats: Turning up in adjacent lung were a median approximately 60 of the top 100 tumor clones. Longer survival (overall) was linked to higher T cell density in blood. Multi-region tumor sequencing was not done, so intratumor heterogeneity could not be excluded.

The chain is built from TRBV5-6 and TRBJ2-2; D is possibly TRBD1 (5 bases). The material was peripheral blood mononuclear cells, obtained before any cancer treatment. The receptor's source is a woman aged 35-75 years with stage III lung adenocarcinoma. CDR3 nucleotides: TGTGCCAGCAGGCAGGGCCTTTCCACCGGGGAGCTGTTTTTT. Protein sequence: CASRQGLSTGELFF.